This note documents a single T cell receptor beta chain sequence. Its antigen has not been determined. Base qualities were left out, and no much larger clone turns up one base away. For this chain, trimming is 5 bases at the V end and 4 bases at the J end, and the number of junction bases without a gene match is 7. The CDR3 sequence holds 15 residues, the cysteine and phenylalanine included. Only the CDR3 portion is preserved as DNA: 45 bases, with reading frame beginning at the first base. CDR1 and CDR2 (SGHVS, FNYEAQ) derive from the germline V gene. TCRB CDR3 regions were amplified with the immunoSEQ multiplex PCR using forward primers for 54 TRBV segments and reverse primers for 13 TRBJ segments. Deep resolution, with a target of 190,000 or so T cell genomes, was applied to the sequencing of pre-culture CD4+ samples. Sequencing of the amplicons on an Illumina HiSeq System generated 87 bp reads spanning the CDR3. For the original study's pipeline: Correction for PCR and sequencing errors was applied to reads, and CDR3 regions were defined through alignment to IMGT reference sequences. Synthetic template pools were used to estimate counts of templates and unique rearrangements. Clonality was computed as 1 minus Pielou's evenness. Richness was estimated with the Daley-Smith estimator. Repertoire overlap was measured with Morisita's index. Clones present in cultured samples but not detected in the pre-culture repertoire of the same donor were defined as low-abundance clones. In its TCRdb copy, this immuneACCESS table keeps in-frame sequences only and misses some clones. Where compared with another copy, unresolved V genes explain less than half of these, and the others have no known cause. V and J calls and clone size come straight from that table; D and trimming were deduced from the DNA. The sample yields about 110,000 clones; 90% to 95% were counted once. The ten largest make up over 0.25% of the sample.

These data belong to a study of T cell repertoires and HLA-DP antigens (dated by TCRdb to between 2018 and 2020). The study in broad terms: An in vitro model of CD4+ T cell alloreactivity against allogeneic HLA-DP presented by transduced HeLa cells was used in the study. The two alloantigens modelled structurally similar versus dissimilar alloantigens, differing from self at one and ten peptide-binding groove amino acids, respectively. The three donors were two male and one female, with ages ranging from the 18-to-29 to the 60-to-69 age band. On average, around 220 ng of DNA went in for sorted CD137+CD4+ samples, versus about 1,100 ng for pre-culture CD4+ samples. General study outcomes and caveats: Naive and memory CD4+ repertoires were not analysed separately. Sorted CD137+ cells showed similar clonality against both alloantigens, at approximately 0.4, which was much higher than the roughly 0.04 seen in pre-culture samples. An average cumulative frequency of approximately 35% against one allele and approximately 50% against the other was found for clones undetected before culture. Limitations were identified as the inclusion of only a few donors, the use of a non-physiological HeLa antigen-presenting system, and the use of total CD4+ responder cells.

Magnetic bead negative selection was used to isolate untouched CD4+ T cells from Ficoll-separated PBMC, with purity averaging almost 98%. Untouched CD4+ T cells were isolated with magnetic beads from Ficoll-separated PBMC, and a purity of about 98% was reached with negligible CD8+ contamination. Peripheral blood mononuclear cells came from the buffy coats of a few healthy blood donors, who served as the study's donors. All three donors were CMV seronegative. The DNeasy Blood & Tissue Kit was used to extract genomic DNA. For each subject, genomic DNA from sorted CD137+CD4+ cells and from pre-culture CD4+ baseline samples underwent TCRB sequencing.

Sequenced sample: CD4+ T cells from PBMCs. The rearranged chain carries TRBV7-6 and TRBJ2-1; 8 bases in between match TRBD1. This clonotype was sampled from a woman between 18 and 30 years old in good health and CMV-seronegative. The CDR3: CASSQGQVLYNEQFF. The DNA sequence is TGTGCCAGCAGCCAGGGACAGGTCCTGTACAATGAGCAGTTCTTC.